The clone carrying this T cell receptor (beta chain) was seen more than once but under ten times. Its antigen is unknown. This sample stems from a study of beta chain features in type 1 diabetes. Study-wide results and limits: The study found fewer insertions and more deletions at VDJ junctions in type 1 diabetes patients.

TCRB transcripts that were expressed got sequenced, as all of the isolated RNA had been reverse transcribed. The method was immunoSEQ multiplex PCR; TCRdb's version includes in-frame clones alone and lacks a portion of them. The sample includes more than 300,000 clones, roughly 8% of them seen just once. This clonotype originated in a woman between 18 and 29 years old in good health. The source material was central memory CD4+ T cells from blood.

CDR3 region: CASSLQLDYLFDTQYF. The CDR3 region has the DNA TGCGCCAGCAGCCTTCAACTAGATTATTTGTTTGATACGCAGTATTTT. The J gene is TRBJ2-3, the V gene TRBV4-3; a possible D gene is TRBD2 (5 bases). V lost 4 bases and J lost 6, with 20 bases in between. Germline CDR1 reads LGHNA; CDR2 reads YSLEER. The CDR3 is made up of 16 amino acids.